This TCR beta chain was found in a study of T cells in Graves' hyperthyroidism and ophthalmopathy (dated by TCRdb to the late 2010s). Some background on the complete study: Peripheral blood samples were taken at the time of initial diagnosis, prior to any treatment. After blood sampling, hyperthyroidism patients were treated with methimazole at a starting dose of 30 mg daily, and ophthalmopathy patients were treated with high-dose intravenous methylprednisolone. The 100 discovery patients were randomly divided into training and test sets at a 7:3 ratio. An independent validation cohort of fewer than 20 hyperthyroidism patients and approximately 17 patients who later progressed to ophthalmopathy tested prospective prediction of ophthalmopathy. The paper reports TCR Vbeta CDR3 sequencing of roughly 140 peripheral blood samples: some 44 ophthalmopathy, 75 to 80 hyperthyroidism and roughly 17 progressor patients. In more than five Graves' hyperthyroidism patients, the study also compared T-cell repertoires from thyroid tissue with T-cell repertoires from blood. TCR V-J signatures able to tell the groups apart were searched for in a discovery cohort of 95 to 100 patients, of whom roughly 42 had Graves' ophthalmopathy and about 60 had stable Graves' hyperthyroidism.

From its cysteine to its phenylalanine, the CDR3 spans 14 amino acids. The retained sequence is limited to the CDR3, 42 bases, with the frame set at the first base. Ends trimmed: V by 6 bases, J by 6 bases; bases unmatched to a gene: 9. The germline V gene (reference sequence) gives CDR1 as LNHDA and CDR2 as SQIVND. Ophthalmopathy patients had moderately to severely active disease, Clinical Activity Score of at least 3, NOSPECS grade of at least 4, and duration under 3 months. Any patient with an uncontrolled infection, another autoimmune disease, pregnancy or lactation was excluded. Diagnoses relied on clinical symptoms, serum thyroxine and TRAb, thyroid ultrasound and orbital computed tomography. PBMCs were isolated from more than 8 ml of fresh peripheral blood by Ficoll-Paque density gradient centrifugation. Total RNA was extracted using Trizol reagent, and RNA quality was assessed on an Agilent 2100 Bioanalyzer.

This clonotype was counted between two and nine times. The specificity of this receptor is unknown. Base quality data are lacking; no much larger clone is found one base away. Amplification of TCR beta CDR3 regions was carried out from RNA transcripts. The TCR CDR3 was subjected to a first round of RT-PCR using the HTBI primer set and the Qiagen OneStep RT-PCR kit. Libraries were constructed in a second round of multiplex PCR, after which size selection and purification were performed. Sequencing of the libraries was done on an Illumina HiSeq2000 using paired-end 100 bp reads. As for the original processing: SOAPnuke was used to process the raw data, with reads discarded if the reads contained adapters or uncalled bases, had a mean Phred below 15, or lacked an exact constant-primer or identifier match. COPE v1.2.5 was used to merge high-quality paired reads, and clonotypes were defined as unique nucleotide sequences. Clonotypes were aligned to IMGT TRBV, TRBD and TRBJ reference segments using MiTCR v1.1. Analysis was restricted to V-J combinations with a frequency above 0.0001, which covered roughly 99% of repertoires. The TCS score was defined as F50 (clonal expansion) divided by E x V (chaos), with BLOSUM62-based TCRdist calculated between CDR3 peptides within each V-J. Welch's t-statistics and random forest reduced fewer than 550 V-J features to about 12, which were used in a naive Bayes classifier (R e1071). TCRdb trimmed the raw reads at Q25, called clones with MiXCR and kept productive beta chains. Each entry is one CDR3 protein sequence, shown with its most common DNA and genes. TCRdb assigned the V and J calls; the authors' analysis was not used. The sample table records roughly 290,000 distinct CDR3 sequences; 15% to 20% of these occur just once. Roughly 50% of the sample rests with the top ten.

Here is what the overall study found, with its caveats: Most expanded thyroid clonotypes (frequency above 0.001) were also found in blood, which suggests that blood repertoires may mirror thyroid immune responses. In cross-validation, a model built on a 13 V-J signature told ophthalmopathy apart from stable hyperthyroidism with 85% to 90% sensitivity and about 81% specificity, and in testing the same model reached 80%/75%. During validation, the model predicted progression to ophthalmopathy a median of approximately 7 months ahead of onset, with roughly 65% sensitivity and 72% to 80% specificity. No statistical method was used to fix the sample size in advance, and group allocation was not hidden from the investigators.

The receptor comes from a woman aged 60-75 years with Graves' ophthalmopathy. The rearrangement joined TRBV19 to TRBJ1-1, with 8 bases matching TRBD1. Sequencing input: blood. The CDR3 loop reads CASRPDRARAEAFF. The DNA reads as follows: TGTGCCAGTAGACCGGACAGGGCTAGGGCTGAAGCTTTCTTT.